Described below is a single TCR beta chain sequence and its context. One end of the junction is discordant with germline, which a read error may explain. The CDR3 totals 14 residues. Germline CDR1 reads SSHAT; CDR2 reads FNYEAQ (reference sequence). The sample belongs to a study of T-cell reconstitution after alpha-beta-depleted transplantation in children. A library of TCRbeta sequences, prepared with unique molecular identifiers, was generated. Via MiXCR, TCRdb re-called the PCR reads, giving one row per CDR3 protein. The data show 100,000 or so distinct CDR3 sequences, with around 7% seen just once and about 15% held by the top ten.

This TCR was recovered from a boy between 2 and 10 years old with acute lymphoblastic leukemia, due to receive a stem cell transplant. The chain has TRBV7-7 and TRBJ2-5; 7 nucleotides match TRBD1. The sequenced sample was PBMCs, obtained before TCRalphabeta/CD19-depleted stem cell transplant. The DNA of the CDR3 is TGTGCTAGCAGCCAGGACAGGAGGCGGGAGACCCAGTACTTC. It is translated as CASSQDRRRETQYF.